This TCR beta chain was identified during a study of blood T cell repertoires in COVID-19. Across the study: Samples came from the United States, Italy and Spain, spanning acute and convalescent COVID-19. T cells, B-cell-depleted T cells, or PBMCs provided the cDNA or gDNA that served as material.

This CDR3 has 18 amino acids. Trimming removed 4 bases from V and 0 bases from J; junction bases left unmatched: 10. The V gene's germline CDR1 is KGHSH and CDR2 LQKENI. In the original workflow: Nucleated cell counts were estimated from reference gene primer amplification. Assay: immunoSEQ multiplex PCR; the TCRdb copy retains only in-frame clones and omits some. V and J calls and clone size come straight from that table; D and trimming were deduced from the DNA. The data contain around 120,000 clones, about two thirds of them singletons. The TCR comes from a human donor with acute or convalescent COVID-19. The donor label of this sample is uncertain. The chain uses TRBV18 and TRBJ2-1; 9 positions agree with TRBD1. Source material: peripheral blood. CDR3 DNA sequence: TGTGCCAGCTCACGGGCACAGGGGGCACTTGGCTCCTACAATGAGCAGTTCTTC. This sequence encodes CASSRAQGALGSYNEQFF.